This TCR beta chain was captured in a study of preoperative IRX-2 immunotherapy in early breast cancer (dated by TCRdb to the late 2010s). Sample treatment or condition, as interpreted from the label and publication: preoperative locoregional IRX-2 cytokine immunotherapy. The samples were obtained from a phase Ib study that tested preoperative, locoregional IRX-2 cytokine immunotherapy designed to prime immune responses. Before surgery, IRX-2 was given to the donors, who were patients with early-stage breast cancer. Note on this clone: Its antigen specificity is not known. No quality values exist for individual bases; no much larger clone is one base distant.

The protocol used for the library was the immunoSEQ multiplex PCR assay. TCRdb holds this immuneACCESS table with in-frame rearrangements only. Some clones are missing; in checked studies, unresolved V genes explain under half, and the rest has no known cause. Counted in this sample were some 35,000 clones; roughly four fifths of them appeared once. The top ten clonotypes cover approximately 1.5% of the sample. As encoded in the germline V gene (reference sequence), CDR1 is LNHDA while CDR2 is SQIVND. From its cysteine to its phenylalanine, the CDR3 spans 15 amino acids. CDR3 DNA only is kept here, 45 bases in frame from base 1. For this chain, trimming is 4 bases at the V end and 2 bases at the J end, and the number of junction bases without a gene match is 5.

The sequence is built from TRBV19 and TRBJ1-5, with 7 central nucleotides matching TRBD1. Sequencing was performed on lymph node tissue, taken after IRX-2 immunotherapy. This sequence was found in a human donor with breast cancer. The nucleotide sequence reads TGTGCCAGTAGTACGACAGGGTCTGGCAATCAGCCCCAGCATTTT. Its coded protein is CASSTTGSGNQPQHF. Extended through the reference TRBV19 and TRBJ1-5 proteins, this CDR3 yields the full variable domain: DGGITQSPKYLFRKEGQNVTLSCEQNLNHDAMYWYRQDPGQGLRLIYYSQIVNDFQKGDIAEGYSVSREKKESFPLTVTSAQKNPTAFYLCASSTTGSGNQPQHFGDGTRLSIL.